This TCR beta chain was documented in a study of regulatory T cells in long-lasting Graves disease. From germline, CDR1 is SGHRS and CDR2 YFSETQ. The CDR3 sequence is 15 residues long. Trimming stripped 0 bases from V and 0 bases from J, with 9 bases between. Time point here: newly diagnosed GD, antithyroid drugs for less than 3 months. The authors made the TCR library using RNA they extracted from PBMCs. This clonotype showed up many times. Its target is not known. CDR3 regions were amplified by Arm-PCR using iRepertoire HTBI primers to build TCR beta libraries. TCRdb redid the calling of the multiplex PCR reads with MiXCR, one entry per CDR3 protein. The table has about 500,000 distinct CDR3 sequences, about 12% seen once. Broader study findings: TRBV28, TRBJ1-2 and TRBJ2-5 were favored in persistent disease.

In addition, the sample was reused for a study of T cells in Graves' hyperthyroidism and ophthalmopathy. Per that paper: Most clonotypes that expanded in the thyroid above 0.001 also showed up in blood.

The rearrangement uses TRBV5-1 and TRBJ1-1; D remains unclear. The material was peripheral blood mononuclear cells (PBMCs), obtained at new diagnosis, from a patient treated with antithyroid drugs. This clonotype originated in a woman aged 25-40 years with Graves disease. The CDR3 nucleotides are TGCGCCAGCAGCTTGGACGGAGTAATGAACACTGAAGCTTTCTTT. It yields the protein CASSLDGVMNTEAFF.